The present TCR beta chain was sequenced within a study of shared clonotypes between healthy human individuals. The CDR3 consists of 20 residues. Germline V CDR1 and CDR2: MGHRA, YSYEKL. The V and J ends lost 4 bases and 0 bases, in that order; junction bases with no gene match: 13. A deep-level run was used for the assay. Per the study methods: Quality scores were absent from the junction-only immunoSEQ sequences, so filtering differed. Profiled with immunoSEQ multiplex PCR; TCRdb holds only in-frame clones, not every one. V and J calls and clone size are those listed in that table; D and trimming were worked out from the DNA. Found here are about 380,000 clones, about 96% of them singletons; the top ten hold around 0.32%.

This sequence was found in a man aged 25 to 40 in good health. The specimen was memory CD8+ T cells sorted from blood. Noted subset: CD45RO+ cells pooled with CCR7-negative TemRA cells. The chain links TRBV4-1 to TRBJ2-6; 9 bases are shared with TRBD2. The CDR3 sequence: CASSPAVGGRVFSGANVLTF. The CDR3, as DNA: TGCGCCAGCAGCCCCGCGGTAGGCGGGAGGGTATTCTCTGGGGCCAACGTCCTGACTTTC.